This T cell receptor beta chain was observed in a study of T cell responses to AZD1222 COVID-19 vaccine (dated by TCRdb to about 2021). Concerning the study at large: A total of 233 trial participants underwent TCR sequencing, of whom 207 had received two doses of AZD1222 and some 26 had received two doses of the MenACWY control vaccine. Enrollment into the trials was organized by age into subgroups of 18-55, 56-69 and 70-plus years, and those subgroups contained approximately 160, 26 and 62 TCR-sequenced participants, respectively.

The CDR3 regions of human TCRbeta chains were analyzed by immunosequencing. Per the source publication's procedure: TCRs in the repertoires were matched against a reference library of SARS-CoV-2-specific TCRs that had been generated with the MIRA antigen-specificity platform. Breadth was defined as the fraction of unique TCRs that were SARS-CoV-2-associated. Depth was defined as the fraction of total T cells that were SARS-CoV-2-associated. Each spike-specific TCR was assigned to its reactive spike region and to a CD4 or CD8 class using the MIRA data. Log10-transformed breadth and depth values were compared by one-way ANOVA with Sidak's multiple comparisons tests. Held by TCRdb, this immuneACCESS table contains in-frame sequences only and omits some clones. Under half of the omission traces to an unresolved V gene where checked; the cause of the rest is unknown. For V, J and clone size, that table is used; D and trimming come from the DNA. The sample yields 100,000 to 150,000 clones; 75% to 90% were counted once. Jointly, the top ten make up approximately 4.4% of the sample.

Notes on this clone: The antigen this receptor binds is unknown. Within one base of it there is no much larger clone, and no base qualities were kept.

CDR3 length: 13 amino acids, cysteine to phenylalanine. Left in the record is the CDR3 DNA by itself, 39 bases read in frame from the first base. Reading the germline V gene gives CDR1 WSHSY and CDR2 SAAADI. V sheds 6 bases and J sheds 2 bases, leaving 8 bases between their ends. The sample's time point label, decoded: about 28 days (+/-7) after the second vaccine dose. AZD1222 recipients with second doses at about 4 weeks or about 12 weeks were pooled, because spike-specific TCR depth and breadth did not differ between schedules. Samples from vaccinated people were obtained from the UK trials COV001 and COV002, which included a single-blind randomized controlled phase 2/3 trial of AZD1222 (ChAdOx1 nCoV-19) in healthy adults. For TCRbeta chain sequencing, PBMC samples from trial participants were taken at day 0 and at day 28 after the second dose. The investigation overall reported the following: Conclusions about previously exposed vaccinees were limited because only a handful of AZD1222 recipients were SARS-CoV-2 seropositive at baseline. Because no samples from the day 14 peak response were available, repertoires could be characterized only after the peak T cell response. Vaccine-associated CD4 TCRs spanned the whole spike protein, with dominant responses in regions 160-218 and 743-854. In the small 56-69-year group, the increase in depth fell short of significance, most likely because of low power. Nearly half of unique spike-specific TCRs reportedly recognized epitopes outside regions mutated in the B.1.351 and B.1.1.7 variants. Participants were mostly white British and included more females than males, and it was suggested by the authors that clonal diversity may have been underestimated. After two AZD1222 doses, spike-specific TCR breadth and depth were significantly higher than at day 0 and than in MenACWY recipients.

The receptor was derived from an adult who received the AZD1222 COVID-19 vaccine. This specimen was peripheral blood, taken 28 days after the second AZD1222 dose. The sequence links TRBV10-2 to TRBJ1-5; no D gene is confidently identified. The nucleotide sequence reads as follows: TGCGCCAGCAGGAATTGGGGCAATCAGCCCCAGCATTTT. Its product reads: CASRNWGNQPQHF.